The clone carrying this T cell receptor (beta chain) was counted many times. Its matching antigen is unknown. The sample comes from a study of read filtering for tumor transcriptome and immune sequencing. The library was built from roughly 400 ng RNA with molecular barcoded adaptors for alpha/delta and beta/gamma chains. TCRdb called the reads again in MiXCR, with one record for every CDR3 protein. Among fewer than 100,000 distinct CDR3 sequences listed, 10% to 15% were seen once. Germline-derived CDR1 and CDR2 are SEHNR and FQNEAQ (reference sequence). V was clipped by 5 bases and J by 3 bases, with 14 bases between them. The CDR3 extends over 14 amino acids. Study-level findings and limits: Sorted CD138-negative bone marrow cells were not purified T cells.

The chain employs TRBV7-9 and TRBJ2-7; D possibly corresponds to TRBD2 (6 bases). This clonotype was sampled from a donor at least 40 years old with multiple myeloma. Sequencing was performed on a population of CD138-negative cells sorted from bone marrow. The CDR3 loop is CASSRSGSNYEQYF. The CDR3, as DNA: TGTGCCAGCAGCCGTAGCGGCAGCAACTACGAGCAGTACTTC.